These 16 T cell receptor beta chains came from one sample sequenced in a study of cytomegalovirus exposure and HLA in healthy donors. The PCR was carried out with 60 Vbeta primers and 13 Jbeta primers. Clones were read by immunoSEQ multiplex PCR, and TCRdb kept only the in-frame ones, dropping some. The sample includes 100,000 or so clones, roughly three quarters of them seen just once. The sample consisted of PBMCs. These receptors all stem from a man in his forties or fifties in good health and CMV-seropositive.

This clone turned up a few times. V is TRBV10-1 and J is TRBJ2-5, with 9 bases aligning to TRBD2. The V gene's germline CDR1 is WNHNN and CDR2 SYGVQD (reference sequence). The CDR3 spans 16 residues. V was clipped by 0 bases and J by 5 bases; unmatched bases: 7. This chain's CDR3 is CASSESGSGRTETQYF. In DNA, the CDR3 is TGCGCCAGCAGTGAGTCGGGCAGCGGGAGGACGGAGACCCAGTACTTC.

This chain connects TRBV6-4 to TRBJ2-1, with 7 bases fitting TRBD2. The CDR3 consists of 14 residues. V gave up 8 bases and J gave up 2 bases; unmatched junction bases: 6. In germline, CDR1 is MRHNA, CDR2 SNTAGT. CDR3 bases: TGTGCCAGCTCTTCTAGCGGAGCCTACAATGAGCAGTTCTTC. It specifies CASSSSGAYNEQFF.

The rearrangement uses TRBV28 and TRBJ1-4; 7 bases agree with TRBD1. The CDR3 runs 14 residues. Germline assignment: CDR1 MDHEN and CDR2 SYDVKM. Trimming took 6 bases from V and 7 from J; bases not matched to a gene: 8. The CDR3 region is CASSPPQGIEKLFF. As DNA, the CDR3 is TGTGCCAGCAGCCCCCCACAGGGGATTGAAAAACTGTTTTTT.

The rearrangement links TRBV5-4 to TRBJ1-2; D gene ambiguous. The CDR3 spans 13 residues. Germline CDR1 reads SGHNT; CDR2 reads YYREEE (reference sequence). Trimming took off 7 bases at V and 2 bases at J, with 12 bases between the two ends. The CDR3 coding sequence is TGTGCCAGCTATGGACTGGACAACTATGGCTACACCTTC. Protein product: CASYGLDNYGYTF.

This clone was counted between two and nine times. The CDR3 region is CASSPGQGVNQPQHF. CDR3 nucleotide sequence: TGTGCCAGCAGCCCCGGACAGGGGGTTAATCAGCCCCAGCATTTT. V is TRBV5-4 and J is TRBJ1-5, with 10 bases matching TRBD1. In germline, CDR1 is SGHNT, CDR2 YYREEE (reference sequence). The ends lost 4 bases at V and 4 bases at J; junction bases unmatched: 5. This CDR3 region has 15 residues.

The chain has TRBV30 and TRBJ2-3, with D possibly being TRBD2 (5 bases). The V gene lost 2 bases and the J gene lost 6 bases, with 9 bases spanning the gap. Germline CDR1 reads GTSNPN; CDR2 reads SVGIG (reference sequence). The CDR3 is 12 amino acids. The DNA of the CDR3 is TGTGCCTGGAGTCCTACGGGGGATACGCAGTATTTT. Protein product: CAWSPTGDTQYF.

J is TRBJ1-5 and V is TRBV7-5; TRBD1 was called by the table and not checked on the DNA. TRBV7-5 is a known pseudogene. This CDR3 region has 13 residues. For the CDR3, the DNA is TGTGTCAGAAGCGTACAGGGTTGTCAGCCCCAGCATTTT. Encoded protein: CVRSVQGCQPQHF.

The chain carries TRBV28 and TRBJ2-2, with 10 bases identical to TRBD1. V trimming: 5 bases; J trimming: 8 bases; junction bases outside the gene matches: 8. The germline gives CDR1 MDHEN, CDR2 SYDVKM. The CDR3 is 15 amino acids. This chain's CDR3 is CASSTGTGDPGELFF. Written as DNA, the CDR3 is TGTGCCAGCAGTACCGGGACAGGGGATCCGGGGGAGCTGTTTTTT.

V gene TRBV14 combines with J gene TRBJ1-5, with 12 bases identical to TRBD1. CDR3 size: 14 residues. With 5 bases clipped from V and 6 bases from J, the junction kept 2 bases outside the gene matches. Germline loops: CDR1 SGHDN, CDR2 FVKESK. CDR3 bases: TGTGCCAGCAGCGGGACAGGGGGCGGTCAGCCCCAGCATTTT. It yields the protein CASSGTGGGQPQHF.

V is TRBV29-1 and J is TRBJ2-7, with D perhaps TRBD1 (6 bases). Trimming left V 4 bases short and J 0 bases short, with 10 bases between. The CDR3 has 13 residues. Looked up from germline, CDR1 is SQVTM and CDR2 is ANQGSEA. The CDR3 loop reads CSVVGHNSYEQYF. In nucleotides, the CDR3 is TGCAGCGTTGTGGGACACAACTCCTACGAGCAGTACTTC.

CDR3: CASTQAGGPTYGYTF. CDR3 bases: TGTGCCAGCACACAGGCAGGGGGCCCTACCTATGGCTACACCTTC. The chain employs TRBV25-1 and TRBJ1-2; 8 nucleotides line up with TRBD1. Per germline, CDR1 MGHDK and CDR2 SYGVNS. CDR3 length equals 15 residues. V lost 7 bases to trimming and J lost 4 bases; unmatched junction nucleotides: 11.

This clone has just a few counts. The gene calls are TRBV18 and TRBJ1-2; TRBD1 might be the D (5 bases). Germline V lookup: CDR1 KGHSH, CDR2 LQKENI. V lost 3 bases and J lost 0, with 11 bases in between. The CDR3 extends over 15 amino acids. The CDR3 nucleotides read TGTGCCAGCTCACCTGGGAGGGGTTCTAACTATGGCTACACCTTC. It specifies CASSPGRGSNYGYTF.

This clone was detected only once. The chain recombines TRBV6-1 with TRBJ2-7; tentative D call: TRBD1 (5 bases). V was pared by 11 bases and J by 1 base, with 15 bases between. The germline V gene encodes CDR1 MNHNS and CDR2 SASEGT. The CDR3 consists of 13 residues. CDR3 amino acids: CAGNDSPSYEQYF. CDR3 DNA sequence: TGTGCCGGGAATGACAGCCCTTCCTACGAGCAGTACTTC.

This clone has more than one count but fewer than ten. This chain links TRBV15 with TRBJ2-1, with 9 positions matching TRBD1. J was trimmed by 7 bases and V by 5 bases; bases with no gene match: 6. The length of the CDR3 is 14 residues. Germline V gene sequence: CDR1 LNHNV, CDR2 YYDKDF (reference sequence). The CDR3 nucleotides read TGTGCCACCAGCGGGGGACAGGGTTGGAATGAGCAGTTCTTC. It translates to CATSGGQGWNEQFF.

This chain links TRBV6-5 with TRBJ2-7; tentatively, D is TRBD1 (5 bases). Per germline, CDR1 MNHEY and CDR2 SVGAGI. Trimming removed 0 bases from V and 2 bases from J, with 11 bases in between. This CDR3 is built from 15 residues. The CDR3 coding sequence is TGTGCCAGCAGTTACTCGCACAGGTCCCCCTACGAGCAGTACTTC. Protein sequence: CASSYSHRSPYEQYF.

The gene calls are TRBV5-1 and TRBJ2-3, with D perhaps matching TRBD1 (5 bases). CDR3 length: 12 residues. V gave up 4 bases and J gave up 5 bases, with 8 bases separating them. Germline V gene sequence: CDR1 SGHRS, CDR2 YFSETQ. The CDR3: CASSPQGDTQYF. DNA of the CDR3: TGCGCCAGCAGCCCCCAGGGAGATACGCAGTATTTT.